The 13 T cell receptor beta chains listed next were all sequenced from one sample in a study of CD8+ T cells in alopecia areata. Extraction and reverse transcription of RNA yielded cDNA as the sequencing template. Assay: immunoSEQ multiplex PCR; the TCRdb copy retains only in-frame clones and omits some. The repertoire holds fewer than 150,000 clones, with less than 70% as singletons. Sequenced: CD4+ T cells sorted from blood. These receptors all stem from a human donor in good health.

DNA for the CDR3: TGTGCCAGTAGTAAGGGGACGGTGGGAGCCTACGAGCAGTACTTC. Translating gives CASSKGTVGAYEQYF. The rearrangement uses TRBV19 and TRBJ2-7; either TRBD1 or TRBD2 may supply D (5 bases each). The germline V gene encodes CDR1 LNHDA and CDR2 SQIVND (reference sequence). V was clipped by 4 bases and J by 2 bases, with 15 bases between them. This CDR3 has 15 amino acids. Drawing the rest from reference TRBV19 and TRBJ2-7, the complete variable domain is DGGITQSPKYLFRKEGQNVTLSCEQNLNHDAMYWYRQDPGQGLRLIYYSQIVNDFQKGDIAEGYSVSREKKESFPLTVTSAQKNPTAFYLCASSKGTVGAYEQYFGPGTRLTVT.

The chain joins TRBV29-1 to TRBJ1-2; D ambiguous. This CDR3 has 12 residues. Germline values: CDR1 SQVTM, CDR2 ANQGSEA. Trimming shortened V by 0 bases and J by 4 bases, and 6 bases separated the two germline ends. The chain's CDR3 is CSVEEAPYGYTF. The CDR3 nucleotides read TGCAGCGTTGAAGAAGCACCCTATGGCTACACCTTC. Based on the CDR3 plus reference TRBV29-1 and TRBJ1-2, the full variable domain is SAVISQKPSRDICQRGTSLTIQCQVDSQVTMMFWYRQQPGQSLTLIATANQGSEATYESGFVIDKFPISRPNLTFSTLTVSNMSPEDSSIYLCSVEEAPYGYTFGSGTRLTVV.

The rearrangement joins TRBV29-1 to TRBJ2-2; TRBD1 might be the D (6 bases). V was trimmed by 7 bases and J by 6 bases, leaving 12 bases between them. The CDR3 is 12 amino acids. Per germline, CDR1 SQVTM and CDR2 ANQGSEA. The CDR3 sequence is CSANRAPGELFF. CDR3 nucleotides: TGCAGCGCCAACAGGGCGCCCGGGGAGCTGTTTTTT.

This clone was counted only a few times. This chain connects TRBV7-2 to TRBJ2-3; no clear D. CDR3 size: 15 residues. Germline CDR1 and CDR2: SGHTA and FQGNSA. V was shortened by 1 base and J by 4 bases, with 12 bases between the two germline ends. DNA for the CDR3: TGTGCCAGCAGCTTAGGATTCCGATCGCCAGATACGCAGTATTTT. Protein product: CASSLGFRSPDTQYF.

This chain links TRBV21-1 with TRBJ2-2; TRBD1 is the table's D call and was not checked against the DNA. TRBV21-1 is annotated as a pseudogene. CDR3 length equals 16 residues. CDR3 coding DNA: TGTGCCAGCAGCGGACGGGACAGGGGGCACGCCGGGGAGCTGTTTTTT. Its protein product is CASSGRDRGHAGELFF.

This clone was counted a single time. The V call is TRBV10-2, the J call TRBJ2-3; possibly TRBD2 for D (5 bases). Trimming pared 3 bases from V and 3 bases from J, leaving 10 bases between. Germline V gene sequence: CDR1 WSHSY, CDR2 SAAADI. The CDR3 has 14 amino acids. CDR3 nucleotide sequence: TGCGCCAGCAGTGAAGGCGGGTCAACAGATACGCAGTATTTT. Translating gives CASSEGGSTDTQYF.

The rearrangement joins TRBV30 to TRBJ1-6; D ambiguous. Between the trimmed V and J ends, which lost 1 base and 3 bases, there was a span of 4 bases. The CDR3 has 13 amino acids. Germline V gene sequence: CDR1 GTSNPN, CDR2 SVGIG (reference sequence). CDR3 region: CAWSDSYNSPLHF. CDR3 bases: TGTGCCTGGAGTGACAGCTATAATTCACCCCTCCACTTT.

As DNA, the CDR3 is TGTGCCTGGTCGAGCGGGGGGAGGGATGAGCAGTTCTTC. It is translated as CAWSSGGRDEQFF. The V and J genes are TRBV30 and TRBJ2-1, with 9 bases matching TRBD2. The junction had 7 bases not matched to a gene; V was cut back by 5 bases and J by 8 bases. There are 13 residues in the CDR3. Germline CDR1 GTSNPN, CDR2 SVGIG (reference sequence).

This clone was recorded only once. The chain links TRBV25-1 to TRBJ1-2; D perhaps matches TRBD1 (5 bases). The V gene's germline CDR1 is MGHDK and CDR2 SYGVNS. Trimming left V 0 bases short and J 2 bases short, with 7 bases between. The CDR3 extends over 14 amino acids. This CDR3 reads CASSEYGGNYGYTF. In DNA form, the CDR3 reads TGTGCCAGCAGTGAATATGGGGGGAACTATGGCTACACCTTC.

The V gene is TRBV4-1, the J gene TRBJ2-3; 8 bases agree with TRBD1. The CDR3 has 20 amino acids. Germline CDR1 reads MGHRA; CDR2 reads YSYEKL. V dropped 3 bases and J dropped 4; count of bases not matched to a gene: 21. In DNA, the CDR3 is TGCGCCAGCAGCCAGCCGGATCATGGACAGGGAACCCCCCTTGCAGATACGCAGTATTTT. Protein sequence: CASSQPDHGQGTPLADTQYF.

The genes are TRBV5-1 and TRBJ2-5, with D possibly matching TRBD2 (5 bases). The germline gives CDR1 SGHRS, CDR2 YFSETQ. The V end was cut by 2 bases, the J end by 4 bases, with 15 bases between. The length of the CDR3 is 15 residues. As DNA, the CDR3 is TGCGCCAGCAGCTTAGGACGGGGTGAGGGAGAGACCCAGTACTTC. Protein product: CASSLGRGEGETQYF.

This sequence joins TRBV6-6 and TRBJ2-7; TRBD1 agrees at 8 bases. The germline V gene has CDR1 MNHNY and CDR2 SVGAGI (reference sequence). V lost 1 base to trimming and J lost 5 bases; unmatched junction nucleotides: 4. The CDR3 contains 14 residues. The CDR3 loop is CASSYWDRPHEQYF. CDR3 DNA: TGTGCCAGCAGTTACTGGGACAGGCCCCACGAGCAGTACTTC.

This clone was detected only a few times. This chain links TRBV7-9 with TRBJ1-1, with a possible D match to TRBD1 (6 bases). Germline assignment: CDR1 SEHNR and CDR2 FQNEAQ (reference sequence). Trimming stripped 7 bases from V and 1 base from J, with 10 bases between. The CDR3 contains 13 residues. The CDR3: CASISQGNTEAFF. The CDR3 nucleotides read TGTGCCAGCATCTCACAGGGGAACACTGAAGCTTTCTTT.